This T cell receptor beta chain was identified in a study of a mutant IDH1 vaccine in newly diagnosed glioma. Study context: Patients were started on vaccination 4-6 weeks after radiotherapy alone, or with temozolomide cycles. Patients under treatment included roughly 60% males and about 38% females and had a mean age of approximately 40 years. Whole-study results and caveats: Altogether, about 95% of patients exhibited vaccine-induced immune responses.

As regards this clone: Its antigen is currently unknown.

Germline values: CDR1 SGHTS, CDR2 YDEGEE. V trimming: 0 bases; J trimming: 3 bases; junction bases outside the gene matches: 6. The CDR3 is 16 amino acids. Repertoires were generated with immunoSEQ multiplex PCR, while TCRdb's copy carries only in-frame clones and drops some. Here the sample spans about 30,000 clones, roughly 90% being singletons. The time point: week 23, last vaccination. Doses comprised 300 ug of mutant IDH1 20-mer peptide each, plus topical imiquimod. Newly diagnosed WHO grade 3 or 4 IDH1-mutant, ATRX-lost astrocytomas were identified in the donors. The gene calls are TRBV5-8 and TRBJ2-5; 9 bases are a match to TRBD2. The origin of this receptor is a man aged 40-50 years with glioma. Specimen: PBMCs, collected from a glioma patient whose treatment included an IDH1 peptide vaccine. The CDR3 region has the DNA TGTGCCAGCAGCTTGGTGGGGCTAGCGGGGAAAGAGACCCAGTACTTC. It yields the protein CASSLVGLAGKETQYF.